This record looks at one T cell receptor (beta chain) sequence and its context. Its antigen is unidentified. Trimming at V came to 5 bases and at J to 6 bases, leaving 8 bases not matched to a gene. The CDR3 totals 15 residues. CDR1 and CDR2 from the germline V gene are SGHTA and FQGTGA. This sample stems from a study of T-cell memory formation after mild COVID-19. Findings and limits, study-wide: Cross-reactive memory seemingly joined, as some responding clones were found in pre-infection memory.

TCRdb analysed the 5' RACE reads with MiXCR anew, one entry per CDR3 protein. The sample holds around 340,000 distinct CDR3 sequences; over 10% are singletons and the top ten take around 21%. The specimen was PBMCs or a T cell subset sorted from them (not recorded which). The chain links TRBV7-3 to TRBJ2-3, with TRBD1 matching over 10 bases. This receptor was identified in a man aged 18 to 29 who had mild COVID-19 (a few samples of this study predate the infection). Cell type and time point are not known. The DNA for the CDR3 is TGTGCCAGCAGCAAGGGACAGGGGTGGATGGATACGCAGTATTTT. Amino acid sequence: CASSKGQGWMDTQYF.